The clone carrying this TCR delta chain was recorded a few times. The antigen remains undetermined. Sequences come from RNA converted to cDNA by reverse transcription. CDR3 amplicons came from multiplex PCR with pooled V-gene forward and constant-region reverse primers. TCRdb re-called clones from the multiplex PCR reads via CATT. The sample lists roughly 25,000 delta-chain clones; about 7.4% were seen once. V lost 4 bases, J lost 0 bases, and 18 bases lay in between. The CDR3 is 17 residues long. Germline V gives CDR1 TSWWSYY, CDR2 QGS. This record belongs to a study of Vδ1+ human thymocytes. The study, taken as a whole, reports: Thymic TRG and TRD repertoires appeared highly polyclonal. TRG sequences recurred across donors, whereas TRD sequences stayed essentially private.

V and J are TRDV1 and TRDJ1, with D uncertain. The clonotype comes from a girl less than two years old who had congenital heart surgery. Sample: Vdelta1+ gamma-delta thymocytes from the thymus. Noted subset: FACS-sorted CD3+ TCRalphabeta- TCRVdelta1+ TCRVdelta2- thymocytes. For the CDR3, the DNA is TGTGCTCTTGGGGGCGGGCTCCTTACGCCGGACACCGATAAACTCATCTTT. Translating it yields CALGGGLLTPDTDKLIF.